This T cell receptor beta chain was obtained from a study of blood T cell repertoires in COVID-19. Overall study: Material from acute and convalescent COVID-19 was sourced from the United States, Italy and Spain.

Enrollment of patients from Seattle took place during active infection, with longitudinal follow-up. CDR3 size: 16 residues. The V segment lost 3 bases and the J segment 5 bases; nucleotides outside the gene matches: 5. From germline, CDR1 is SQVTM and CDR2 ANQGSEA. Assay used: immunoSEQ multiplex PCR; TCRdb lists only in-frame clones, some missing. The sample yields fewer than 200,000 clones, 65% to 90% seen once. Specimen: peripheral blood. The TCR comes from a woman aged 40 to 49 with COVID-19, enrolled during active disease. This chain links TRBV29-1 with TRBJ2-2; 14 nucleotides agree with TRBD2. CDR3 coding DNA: TGCAGCGTTGAGGGACTAGCGGGGGCCAAAACCGGGGAGCTGTTTTTT. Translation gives CSVEGLAGAKTGELFF.